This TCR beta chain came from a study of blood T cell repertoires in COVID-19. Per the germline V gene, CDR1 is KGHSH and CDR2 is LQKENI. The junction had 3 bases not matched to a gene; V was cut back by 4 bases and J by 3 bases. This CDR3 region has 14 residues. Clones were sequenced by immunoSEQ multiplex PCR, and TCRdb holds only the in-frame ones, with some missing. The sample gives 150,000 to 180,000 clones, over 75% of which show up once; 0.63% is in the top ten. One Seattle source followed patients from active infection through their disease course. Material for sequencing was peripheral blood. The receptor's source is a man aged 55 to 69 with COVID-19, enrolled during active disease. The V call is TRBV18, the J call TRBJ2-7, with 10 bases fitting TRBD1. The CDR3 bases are TGTGCCAGCTCACTCGACAGGGGGCTCTACGAGCAGTACTTC. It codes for CASSLDRGLYEQYF.